The 3 T cell receptor beta chains below were found in one sample sequenced in a study of kidney transplant recipient with SARS-CoV-2 infection. Each CDR3 protein is one row after TCRdb ran MiXCR on the reads. The sample lists roughly 230,000 distinct CDR3 sequences, around 30% occurring once. Sequencing used a blood sample, obtained at baseline and around day 110 from a kidney transplant recipient. The source is a young adult male patient who had COVID-19 and was a kidney transplant recipient. The graft donor may have given rise to some T cells.

The chain joins TRBV5-5 to TRBJ2-5; 8 positions match TRBD1. The length of the CDR3 is 15 residues. CDR1 SGHKS and CDR2 YYEKEE come from the germline V gene (reference sequence). J lost 7 bases, V lost 3 bases, and 11 bases had no gene match. The DNA for the CDR3 is TGTGCCAGCAGCTGGGGACAGGTTGGACTTGGGACCCAGTACTTC. Translated: CASSWGQVGLGTQYF. Full variable domain (outside the CDR3, taken from reference TRBV5-5 and TRBJ2-5): DAGVTQSPTHLIKTRGQQVTLRCSPISGHKSVSWYQQVLGQGPQFIFQYYEKEERGRGNFPDRFSARQFPNYSSELNVNALLLGDSALYLCASSWGQVGLGTQYFGPGTRLLVL.

Many counts were recorded for this clonotype. The chain recombines TRBV4-1 with TRBJ1-1; 12 bases align to TRBD1. The J segment lost 4 bases and the V segment lost 1 base, leaving 19 bases of the junction unmatched. The CDR3 extends over 21 amino acids. CDR1 and CDR2 (germline): MGHRA, YSYEKL. CDR3 in amino acids: CASSQVNHDVGQGAGITEAFF. CDR3 sequence (DNA): TGCGCCAGCAGCCAAGTAAACCACGACGTGGGACAGGGGGCAGGGATCACTGAAGCTTTCTTT.

This chain joins TRBV9 and TRBJ2-1; no clear D. Trimming left V 0 bases short and J 6 bases short, with 13 bases between. The CDR3 extends over 15 amino acids. Germline values: CDR1 SGDLS, CDR2 YYNGEE. CDR3 protein: CASSVAVAVANEQFF. The CDR3 bases are TGTGCCAGCAGCGTAGCGGTAGCTGTTGCCAATGAGCAGTTCTTC.